This T cell receptor beta chain emerged from a study of TIL therapy for anti-PD-1-resistant metastatic lung cancer. Whole-study context: Most patients had lung adenocarcinoma; four tumors were EGFR-mutant, two ALK-rearranged; half smoked currently or formerly. Tumors carried a median 1.5 non-synonymous mutations per megabase.

Germline V gene lookup returns CDR1 SGHRS and CDR2 YFSETQ. The germline V and J ends were trimmed by 2 bases and 2 bases, with 7 bases remaining between them. This CDR3 is 13 amino acids long. This clone was seen just once. Other DNA sequences in this sample translate to the same CDR3. This was the immunoSEQ v3 assay. The method was immunoSEQ multiplex PCR; TCRdb's version includes in-frame clones alone and lacks a portion of them. The sample lists tens of thousands of clones; roughly two thirds were seen once. Time point described: pre-treatment sample, taken before nivolumab and TIL therapy. V gene TRBV5-1 combines with J gene TRBJ1-1, with D hard to call. This clonotype was obtained from a person aged 25-85 years with non-small cell lung cancer. Sequences were derived from blood, sampled at baseline. The CDR3 region has the DNA TGCGCCAGCAGCTTAGAGGGAAACACTGAAGCTTTCTTT. Protein product: CASSLEGNTEAFF.